Presented here are 13 T cell receptor beta chains from one specimen sequenced in a study of T cells in severe cutaneous drug reactions. The donors had carbamazepine-induced Stevens-Johnson syndrome or toxic epidermal necrolysis. TCR subtype-specific primers in iRepertoire multiplex PCR prepared libraries for bulk and single-cell sequencing. TCRdb re-called the multiplex PCR reads and catalogs CDR3 proteins one per entry, DNA excluded. This listing includes approximately 5,000 distinct CDR3 sequences. Specimen: PBMCs. The source of these receptors is a human donor with a severe cutaneous adverse drug reaction.

The rearrangement links TRBV7-2 to TRBJ2-1. Germline V gene lookup returns CDR1 SGHTA and CDR2 FQGNSA. This CDR3 is 15 amino acids long. Here the CDR3 reads CASSLSGVSYNEQFF.

The chain carries TRBV28 and TRBJ2-5. Germline V lookup: CDR1 MDHEN, CDR2 SYDVKM. The CDR3 covers 12 residues. CDR3 in amino acids: CASSLGIKTQYF.

By frequency, this clonotype registers medium-sized. This chain connects TRBV27 to TRBJ2-1; TCRdb picks TRBD1, but there is no DNA to check that call. Per germline, CDR1 MNHEY and CDR2 SMNVEV (reference sequence). The CDR3 sequence is 12 residues long. CDR3 protein: CASSYTGFEQFF.

The rearrangement joins TRBV7-2 to TRBJ2-3. Germline V gives CDR1 SGHTA, CDR2 FQGNSA. The CDR3 is 13 residues long. The CDR3 reads CASSRVTTDTQYF.

The rearrangement links TRBV4-2 to TRBJ2-2; lacking DNA, the TRBD1 call made by TCRdb goes unchecked. The CDR3 covers 18 residues. The germline gives CDR1 LGHNA, CDR2 YNFKEQ. CDR3 sequence: CASSQEGGTGWGTGELFF.

Measured by frequency, this clonotype is medium-sized. The rearrangement links TRBV27 to TRBJ1-6; with no DNA, the TCRdb D assignment of TRBD1 cannot be verified. This CDR3 spans 17 amino acids. Per germline, CDR1 MNHEY and CDR2 SMNVEV (reference sequence). The CDR3 sequence: CASSLDRGNSYNSPLHF.

The V gene is TRBV12-3 or TRBV12-4, the J gene TRBJ1-6; as DNA is missing, the TRBD1 call by TCRdb cannot be tested. The CDR3 has 14 residues. The CDR3 is CASTLGQNNSPLHF.

The genes are TRBV11-2 and TRBJ1-6; TCRdb's D gene call, TRBD1, goes unchecked for lack of DNA. This CDR3 region has 17 residues. Germline V CDR1 and CDR2: SGHAT, FQNNGV. The CDR3 reads CASSLGAGAAYNSPLHF.

The chain combines TRBV14 with TRBJ2-1; without DNA, the TCRdb call of TRBD2 cannot be checked. This CDR3 spans 16 amino acids. The germline V gene encodes CDR1 SGHDN and CDR2 FVKESK. Here the CDR3 reads CASSSRGTPAYNEQFF.

This clonotype shows up as medium-sized (0.01 to 0.1%) by frequency. The CDR3 protein is CASSQRGTETYEQYF. The chain couples TRBV4-1 to TRBJ2-7; TCRdb's D gene call, TRBD1, goes unchecked for lack of DNA. Germline assignment: CDR1 MGHRA and CDR2 YSYEKL. The CDR3 runs 15 residues.

This chain joins TRBV5-4 and TRBJ2-4; the D call of TRBD1 rests on TCRdb alone, since no DNA is present to check it. The CDR3 spans 13 residues. Looked up from germline, CDR1 is SGHNT and CDR2 is YYREEE (reference sequence). The CDR3 sequence is CASSSRETNIQYF.

According to its frequency, this clonotype is medium-sized. This chain joins TRBV4-1 and TRBJ1-1. Germline V gives CDR1 MGHRA, CDR2 YSYEKL. The CDR3 loop spans 13 amino acids. The CDR3 sequence is CASSQEKWTEAFF.

By frequency, this clonotype is medium-sized (0.01 to 0.1%). V usage is TRBV15 and J usage is TRBJ2-1; TCRdb's D call, TRBD1, is unchecked because there is no DNA. Germline V gives CDR1 LNHNV, CDR2 YYDKDF (reference sequence). This CDR3 has 15 residues. Here the CDR3 reads CATSGPGQGYNEQFF.